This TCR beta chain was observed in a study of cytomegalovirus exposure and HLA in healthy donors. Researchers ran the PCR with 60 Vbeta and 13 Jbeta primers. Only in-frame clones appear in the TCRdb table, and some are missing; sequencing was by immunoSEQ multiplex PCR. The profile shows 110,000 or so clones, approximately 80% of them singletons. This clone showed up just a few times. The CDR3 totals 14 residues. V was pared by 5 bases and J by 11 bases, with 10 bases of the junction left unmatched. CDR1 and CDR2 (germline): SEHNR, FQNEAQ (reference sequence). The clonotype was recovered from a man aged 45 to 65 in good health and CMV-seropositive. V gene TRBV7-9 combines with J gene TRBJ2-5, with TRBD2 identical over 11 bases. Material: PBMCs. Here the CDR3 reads CASSPTSGSQEQYF. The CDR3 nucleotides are TGTGCCAGCAGCCCCACTAGCGGGAGTCAAGAGCAGTACTTC.